This T cell receptor (beta chain) is drawn from a study of blood T cell repertoires in COVID-19. Source study methods: Estimation of nucleated cell counts was performed using reference gene primer amplification. Profiling relied on immunoSEQ multiplex PCR, and the TCRdb table lists in-frame clones only, not all of them. V, J and clone size are taken as reported in that table, and D and trimming were inferred from the DNA itself. The data show fewer than 300,000 clones, around nine tenths seen once. Germline CDR1 and CDR2: SGHRS and YFSETQ. The CDR3 totals 14 residues. Unmatched junction bases numbered 3, after V lost 2 bases and J lost 7 bases.

The receptor was derived from a man aged 25 to 40 with acute or convalescent COVID-19. This sequence joins TRBV5-1 and TRBJ1-6, with TRBD1 matching 7 bases. Sequenced input: peripheral blood. The CDR3 DNA sequence: TGCGCCAGCAGCTTTGGGACAGTCAATTCACCCCTCCACTTT. Translation: CASSFGTVNSPLHF.